Below are 12 T cell receptor beta chains sequenced from a single sample in a study of T cell responses to AZD1222 COVID-19 vaccine. The repertoire was sequenced with immunoSEQ multiplex PCR; TCRdb's copy has only in-frame clones and lacks some. This table has 150,000 to 200,000 clones, about 90% appearing once. This specimen consisted of peripheral blood, obtained on day 0 of AZD1222 vaccination. The receptors here all came from an adult in good health.

Written as DNA, the CDR3 is TGTGCCAGCAGCTTATCTGGAAACACCATATATTTT. It is translated as CASSLSGNTIYF. The rearrangement joins TRBV7-9 to TRBJ1-3, with D unresolved. The CDR3 is made up of 12 amino acids. The V gene lost 2 bases and the J gene lost 1 base, with 0 bases spanning the gap. CDR1 and CDR2 from the germline V gene are SEHNR and FQNEAQ (reference sequence).

J is TRBJ2-5 and V is TRBV28; possible D gene TRBD2, 5 bases. The CDR3 runs to 16 residues. The germline V and J ends were trimmed by 6 bases and 4 bases, with 21 bases remaining between them. The germline V gene has CDR1 MDHEN and CDR2 SYDVKM. CDR3 residues: CASSARTPGGGETQYF. The CDR3 nucleotides are TGTGCCAGCAGCGCCCGGACCCCTGGAGGTGGAGAGACCCAGTACTTC.

The rearrangement joins TRBV5-4 to TRBJ1-6; the match to TRBD1 covers 8 bases. Germline V lookup: CDR1 SGHNT, CDR2 YYREEE (reference sequence). Trimming cost V 0 bases and J 6 bases; bases outside gene matches: 2. The CDR3 has 15 residues. The CDR3 spells CASSLGGTGNSPLHF. CDR3 sequence (DNA): TGTGCCAGCAGCTTGGGGGGGACAGGTAATTCACCCCTCCACTTT.

The genes are TRBV5-1 and TRBJ1-6; 7 nucleotides align to TRBD1. The J segment lost 10 bases and the V segment lost 0 bases, leaving 10 bases of the junction unmatched. CDR1 is SGHRS, CDR2 YFSETQ, per germline. CDR3 length: 16 amino acids. The CDR3 reads CASSLGGTVEGSPLHF. In DNA form, the CDR3 reads TGCGCCAGCAGCTTGGGTGGGACAGTCGAAGGATCACCCCTCCACTTT. Looking up the rest from reference TRBV5-1 and TRBJ1-6 gives the full variable domain: KAGVTQTPRYLIKTRGQQVTLSCSPISGHRSVSWYQQTPGQGLQFLFEYFSETQRNKGNFPGRFSGRQFSNSRSEMNVSTLELGDSALYLCASSLGGTVEGSPLHFGNGTRLTVT.

The chain uses TRBV5-1 and TRBJ1-5, with D perhaps TRBD1 (5 bases). Germline lookup yields CDR1 SGHRS and CDR2 YFSETQ. This CDR3 comprises 14 residues. Trimming pared 4 bases from V and 4 bases from J, leaving 12 bases between. The CDR3 DNA follows: TGCGCCAGCAGCCCGGGGGGTTTTAATCAGCCCCAGCATTTT. It codes for CASSPGGFNQPQHF.

This rearrangement joins TRBV4-2 to TRBJ1-1, with no clear D. The V and J ends lost 4 bases and 4 bases respectively, with 10 bases between them. This CDR3 is 13 amino acids long. Germline CDR1 and CDR2: LGHNA and YNFKEQ. The CDR3 nucleotides are TGTGCCAGCAGCCCCCGGGTCGCCACTGAAGCTTTCTTT. Residues: CASSPRVATEAFF.

The chain joins TRBV7-2 to TRBJ2-4; D is unclear. Germline-derived CDR1 and CDR2 are SGHTA and FQGNSA. This CDR3 contains 14 residues. Trimming left V 3 bases short and J 1 base short, with 7 bases between. CDR3: CASSFESAKNIQYF. The CDR3 nucleotides are TGTGCCAGCAGCTTTGAATCGGCCAAAAACATTCAGTACTTC.

For this clone: The junction departs from germline at one end; a sequencing error may be responsible. The chain links TRBV18 to TRBJ2-2; D could derive from TRBD1 or TRBD2 (6 bases each). Germline V gene sequence: CDR1 KGHSH, CDR2 LQKENI. The CDR3 loop spans 15 amino acids. Written as DNA, the CDR3 is TGTGCCAGCTCTCCACAGGGACTGGCCACCGGGGAGCTGTTTTTT. It translates to CASSPQGLATGELFF.

This chain connects TRBV5-4 to TRBJ2-3; TRBD2 might be the D (6 bases). The CDR3 is 15 residues long. V lost 0 bases and J lost 0, with 8 bases in between. Germline CDR1 SGHNT, CDR2 YYREEE (reference sequence). CDR3 bases: TGTGCCAGCAGCTTGGGCGGGGTTAGCACAGATACGCAGTATTTT. It codes for CASSLGGVSTDTQYF.

The chain recombines TRBV19 with TRBJ2-1; 9 nucleotides line up with TRBD2. The germline V gene has CDR1 LNHDA and CDR2 SQIVND (reference sequence). The length of the CDR3 is 16 residues. Germline trimming cut 5 bases from V and 3 bases from J; bases unmatched to any gene: 8. The CDR3 region has the DNA TGTGCCAGTAGTCCCCAAAGCGGGAGGCTCTACAATGAGCAGTTCTTC. It is translated as CASSPQSGRLYNEQFF. Filled out from reference TRBV19 and TRBJ2-1, the complete variable domain reads DGGITQSPKYLFRKEGQNVTLSCEQNLNHDAMYWYRQDPGQGLRLIYYSQIVNDFQKGDIAEGYSVSREKKESFPLTVTSAQKNPTAFYLCASSPQSGRLYNEQFFGPGTRLTVL.

Only one count was recorded for this clone. This chain links TRBV5-4 with TRBJ2-3; D is uncertain. Germline assignment: CDR1 SGHNT and CDR2 YYREEE (reference sequence). This CDR3 comprises 16 residues. Trimming shortened V by 3 bases and J by 1 base, and 15 bases separated the two germline ends. The CDR3 sequence: CASSSGVSRGTDTQYF. The CDR3 DNA is TGTGCCAGCAGCTCTGGAGTTTCAAGGGGCACAGATACGCAGTATTTT.

The chain couples TRBV3-1 (or the pseudogene TRBV3-2) to TRBJ1-6; D remains unclear. Germline V gene lookup returns CDR1 LGHDT and CDR2 YNNKEL (reference sequence). The CDR3 length is 14 residues. The V end lost 8 bases, the J end lost 3 bases, and 11 bases lay between the germline ends. DNA of the CDR3: TGTGCCAGCGCCCTACAGAGCTATAATTCACCCCTCCACTTT. The encoded protein is CASALQSYNSPLHF.